One sample yielded the 17 T cell receptor beta chains listed below, sequenced in a study of blood T cell repertoires in COVID-19. The table came from immunoSEQ multiplex PCR; TCRdb's copy has only in-frame clones and leaves some out. The data show a few hundred thousand clones, around 89% seen once. The sample consisted of peripheral blood. These receptors originate from a woman aged 55-70 years with COVID-19, enrolled during active disease.

With respect to this clone: Other DNA sequences in this specimen translate into the identical CDR3. This sequence joins TRBV6-5 and TRBJ2-1; 7 nucleotides match TRBD1. The V gene end was trimmed by 0 bases and the J gene end by 4 bases; junction bases not matched to a gene: 6. The CDR3 contains 16 residues. Germline CDR1 is MNHEY and CDR2 is SVGAGI. CDR3 nucleotide sequence: TGTGCCAGCAGTTACTCGAATAGGGGGCCTTACAATGAGCAGTTCTTC. Encoded protein: CASSYSNRGPYNEQFF.

J is TRBJ1-2 and V is TRBV7-9; 9 nucleotides line up with TRBD1. CDR3 length equals 16 residues. Germline loops: CDR1 SEHNR, CDR2 FQNEAQ (reference sequence). The ends lost 4 bases at V and 5 bases at J; junction bases unmatched: 11. The CDR3 region is CASSSGRGTGFYGYTF. The CDR3 bases are TGTGCCAGCAGCTCTGGGCGTGGGACAGGGTTTTATGGCTACACCTTC.

V usage is TRBV5-4 and J usage is TRBJ2-2, with D unclear. The germline CDR1 and CDR2 sequences are SGHNT and YYREEE (reference sequence). The CDR3 covers 13 residues. Trimming took 0 bases from V and 2 from J, leaving 2 bases between them. The CDR3 is CASSLVNTGELFF. CDR3 in DNA: TGTGCCAGCAGCTTGGTAAACACCGGGGAGCTGTTTTTT.

The gene calls are TRBV6-1 and TRBJ1-5; a weak D match, TRBD1 (5 bases). Looked up from germline, CDR1 is MNHNS and CDR2 is SASEGT. This CDR3 region has 15 residues. The ends were cut back, 2 bases at V and 5 bases at J, with 13 bases in the middle. In nucleotides, the CDR3 is TGTGCCAGCAGTGAATCGGAGGGGTCTTATCAGCCCCAGCATTTT. This translates into CASSESEGSYQPQHF.

V gene TRBV6-6 combines with J gene TRBJ2-1; D possibly corresponds to TRBD1 (5 bases). CDR3 size: 14 residues. Trimming stripped 2 bases from V and 4 bases from J, with 9 bases between. CDR1 is MNHNY, CDR2 SVGAGI, per germline (reference sequence). The CDR3, as DNA: TGTGCCAGCAGTTACCCGACAGTTTACAATGAGCAGTTCTTC. This sequence encodes CASSYPTVYNEQFF.

The chain links TRBV2 to TRBJ1-6, with no clear D. Trimming cost V 5 bases and J 5 bases, with 4 bases left between them. The CDR3 has 12 residues. Germline V gives CDR1 SNHLY, CDR2 FYNNEI. Here the CDR3 DNA reads TGTGCCAGCAGTCCTAATAATTCACCCCTCCACTTT. The encoded protein is CASSPNNSPLHF.

The chain carries TRBV7-2 and TRBJ1-1; D not certain. The germline CDR1 and CDR2 sequences are SGHTA and FQGNSA. V lost 5 bases and J lost 3, with 4 bases in between. There are 11 residues in the CDR3. The DNA of the CDR3 is TGTGCCAGCAGCCTGTACACTGAAGCTTTCTTT. Its translation: CASSLYTEAFF.

For the CDR3, the DNA is TGTGCCAGCAGCTTGGGGACAGGGTATTTCGGCAATCAGCCCCAGCATTTT. Its translation is CASSLGTGYFGNQPQHF. The V gene is TRBV5-6, the J gene TRBJ1-5; 8 bases match TRBD1. Germline assignment: CDR1 SGHDT and CDR2 YYEEEE. CDR3 length equals 17 residues. The trim removed 0 bases at V and 2 bases at J, leaving 7 bases unmatched.

The V gene is TRBV7-9, the J gene TRBJ1-4; 7 bases line up with TRBD1. Germline V gene sequence: CDR1 SEHNR, CDR2 FQNEAQ (reference sequence). CDR3 size: 15 residues. V lost 5 bases, J lost 4 bases, and 7 bases stayed unmatched. CDR3 region: CASSPRTGDNEKLFF. The CDR3, as DNA: TGTGCCAGCAGCCCCAGGACAGGAGATAATGAAAAACTGTTTTTT. Together with reference TRBV7-9 and TRBJ1-4, the CDR3 gives the full variable domain: DTGVSQNPRHKITKRGQNVTFRCDPISEHNRLYWYRQTLGQGPEFLTYFQNEAQLEKSRLLSDRFSAERPKGSFSTLEIQRTEQGDSAMYLCASSPRTGDNEKLFFGSGTQLSVL.

The chain employs TRBV5-4 and TRBJ2-3; D is unresolved. This CDR3 is built from 14 residues. The germline gives CDR1 SGHNT, CDR2 YYREEE (reference sequence). V was pared by 4 bases and J by 1 base, with 10 bases between. CDR3 amino acids: CASSKERGTDTQYF. The DNA for the CDR3 is TGTGCCAGCAGCAAAGAACGGGGCACAGATACGCAGTATTTT.

The CDR3 reads CAWRGSRGGTAGELFF. The DNA of the CDR3 is TGTGCCTGGAGGGGGTCTCGCGGGGGAACCGCCGGGGAGCTGTTTTTT. The genes are TRBV30 and TRBJ2-2, with 7 positions matching TRBD2. The trim removed 3 bases at V and 6 bases at J, leaving 13 bases unmatched. The CDR3 sequence is 16 residues long. Looked up from germline, CDR1 is GTSNPN and CDR2 is SVGIG (reference sequence).

V usage is TRBV4-3 and J usage is TRBJ2-1; 12 positions match TRBD2. Germline trimming cut 2 bases from V and 4 bases from J; bases unmatched to any gene: 6. The germline CDR1 and CDR2 sequences are LGHNA and YSLEER. The CDR3 covers 17 residues. The CDR3 sequence is CASSQFPSGGGYNEQFF. The CDR3 nucleotides read TGCGCCAGCAGCCAATTCCCTAGCGGGGGGGGATACAATGAGCAGTTCTTC.

This sequence joins TRBV19 and TRBJ1-5, with D perhaps TRBD1 (5 bases). This CDR3 comprises 18 residues. V lost 7 bases, J lost 0 bases, and 22 bases lay in between. Germline V lookup: CDR1 LNHDA, CDR2 SQIVND (reference sequence). The CDR3 DNA reads as TGTGCCAGTACCCTCAAGGCAGGGTTCAAGTATAGCAATCAGCCCCAGCATTTT. Translating it yields CASTLKAGFKYSNQPQHF.

The chain carries TRBV4-3 and TRBJ2-7; tentative D call: TRBD1 (5 bases). The CDR3 runs 13 residues. Trimming left V 0 bases short and J 13 bases short, with 16 bases between. Germline assignment: CDR1 LGHNA and CDR2 YSLEER. CDR3 DNA sequence: TGCGCCAGCAGCCAAGAGCTGGGGCGGTCGCTCTACTTC. Amino acid sequence: CASSQELGRSLYF.

The V and J genes are TRBV18 and TRBJ1-1; 8 bases are shared with TRBD1. The CDR3 consists of 13 residues. V was clipped by 6 bases and J by 3 bases; unmatched bases: 3. CDR1 and CDR2 (germline): KGHSH, LQKENI. The CDR3 region is CASSRQGYTEAFF. The CDR3 nucleotides are TGTGCCAGCTCCCGACAGGGGTACACTGAAGCTTTCTTT.

The chain uses TRBV14 and TRBJ2-7; tentative D call: TRBD2 (5 bases). Germline V gene data show CDR1 as SGHDN and CDR2 as FVKESK. The CDR3 has 15 residues. The ends were cut back, 2 bases at V and 2 bases at J, with 13 bases in the middle. The CDR3 loop is CASSQRTGSAYEQYF. CDR3 coding DNA: TGTGCCAGCAGCCAAAGAACGGGATCTGCCTACGAGCAGTACTTC.

The J gene is TRBJ1-4, the V gene TRBV5-5; 8 nucleotides line up with TRBD1. The CDR3 extends over 15 amino acids. With 0 bases clipped from V and 4 bases from J, the junction kept 2 bases outside the gene matches. In germline, CDR1 is SGHKS, CDR2 YYEKEE (reference sequence). The CDR3 sequence: CASSLGTGYNEKLFF. The CDR3 DNA is TGTGCCAGCAGCTTGGGGACAGGGTATAATGAAAAACTGTTTTTT.